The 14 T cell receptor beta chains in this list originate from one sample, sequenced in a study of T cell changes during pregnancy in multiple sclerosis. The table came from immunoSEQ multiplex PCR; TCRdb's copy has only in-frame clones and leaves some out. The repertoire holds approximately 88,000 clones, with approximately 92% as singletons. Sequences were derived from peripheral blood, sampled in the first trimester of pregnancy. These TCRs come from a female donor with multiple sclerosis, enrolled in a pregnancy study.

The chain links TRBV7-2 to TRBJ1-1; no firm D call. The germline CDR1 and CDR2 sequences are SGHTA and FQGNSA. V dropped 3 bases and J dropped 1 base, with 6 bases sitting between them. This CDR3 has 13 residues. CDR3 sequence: CASSLEGNTEAFF. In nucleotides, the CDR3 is TGTGCCAGCAGCTTGGAGGGGAACACTGAAGCTTTCTTT. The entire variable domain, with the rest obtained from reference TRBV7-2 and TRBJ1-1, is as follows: GAGVSQSPSNKVTEKGKDVELRCDPISGHTALYWYRQSLGQGLEFLIYFQGNSAPDKSGLPSDRFSAERTGGSVSTLTIQRTQQEDSAVYLCASSLEGNTEAFFGQGTRLTVV.

CDR3 amino acids: CASLNDRPANTEAFF. In nucleotides, the CDR3 is TGTGCCAGCCTTAATGACAGGCCGGCGAACACTGAAGCTTTCTTT. The gene calls are TRBV19 and TRBJ1-1, with TRBD1 as a possible D gene (6 bases). Trimming took 9 bases from V and 1 from J, leaving 18 bases between them. CDR1 and CDR2 (germline): LNHDA, SQIVND (reference sequence). This CDR3 is 15 amino acids long.

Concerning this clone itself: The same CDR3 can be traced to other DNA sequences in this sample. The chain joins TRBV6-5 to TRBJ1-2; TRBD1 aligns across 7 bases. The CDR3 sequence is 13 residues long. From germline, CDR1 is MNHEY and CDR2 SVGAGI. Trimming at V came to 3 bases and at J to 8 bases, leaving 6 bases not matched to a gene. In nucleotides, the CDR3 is TGTGCCAGCAGTTATCGACAGGGAGGCGGCTACACCTTC. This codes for CASSYRQGGGYTF.

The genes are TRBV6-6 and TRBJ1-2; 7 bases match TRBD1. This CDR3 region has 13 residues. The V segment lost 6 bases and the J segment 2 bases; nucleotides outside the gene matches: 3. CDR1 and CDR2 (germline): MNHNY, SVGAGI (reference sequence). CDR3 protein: CASSPDRNYGYTF. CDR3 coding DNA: TGTGCCAGCAGCCCGGACAGGAACTATGGCTACACCTTC.

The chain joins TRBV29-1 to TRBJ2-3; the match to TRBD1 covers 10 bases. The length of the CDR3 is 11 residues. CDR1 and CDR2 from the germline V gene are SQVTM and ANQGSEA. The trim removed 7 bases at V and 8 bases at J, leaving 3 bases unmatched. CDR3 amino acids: CSDWDRGTQYF. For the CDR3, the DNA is TGCAGCGACTGGGACAGGGGTACGCAGTATTTT.

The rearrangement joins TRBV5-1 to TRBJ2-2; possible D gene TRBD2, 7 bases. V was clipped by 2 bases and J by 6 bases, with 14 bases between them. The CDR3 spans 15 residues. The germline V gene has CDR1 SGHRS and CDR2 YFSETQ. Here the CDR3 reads CASSFTGGTPGELFF. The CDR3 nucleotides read TGCGCCAGCAGCTTTACGGGGGGCACCCCCGGGGAGCTGTTTTTT. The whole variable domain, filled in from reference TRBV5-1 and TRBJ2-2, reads KAGVTQTPRYLIKTRGQQVTLSCSPISGHRSVSWYQQTPGQGLQFLFEYFSETQRNKGNFPGRFSGRQFSNSRSEMNVSTLELGDSALYLCASSFTGGTPGELFFGEGSRLTVL.

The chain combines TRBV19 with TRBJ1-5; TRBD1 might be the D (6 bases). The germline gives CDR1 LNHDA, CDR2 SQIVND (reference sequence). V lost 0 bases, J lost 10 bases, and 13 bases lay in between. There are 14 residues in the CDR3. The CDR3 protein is CASSIDWSTGPQHF. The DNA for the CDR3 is TGTGCCAGTAGTATAGATTGGTCGACAGGTCCCCAGCATTTT.

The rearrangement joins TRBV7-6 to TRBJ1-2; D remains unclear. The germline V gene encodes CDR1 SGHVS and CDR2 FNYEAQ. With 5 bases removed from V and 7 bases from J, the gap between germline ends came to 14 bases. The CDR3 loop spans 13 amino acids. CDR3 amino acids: CASSANLVTGYTF. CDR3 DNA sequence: TGTGCCAGCAGCGCCAATCTAGTGACTGGCTACACCTTC.

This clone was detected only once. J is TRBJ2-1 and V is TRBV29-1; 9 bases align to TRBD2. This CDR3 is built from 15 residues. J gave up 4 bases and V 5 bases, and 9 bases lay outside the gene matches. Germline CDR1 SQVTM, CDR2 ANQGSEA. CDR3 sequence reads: CSVSPASGVYNEQFF. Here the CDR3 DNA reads TGCAGCGTTTCCCCGGCTAGCGGGGTATACAATGAGCAGTTCTTC.

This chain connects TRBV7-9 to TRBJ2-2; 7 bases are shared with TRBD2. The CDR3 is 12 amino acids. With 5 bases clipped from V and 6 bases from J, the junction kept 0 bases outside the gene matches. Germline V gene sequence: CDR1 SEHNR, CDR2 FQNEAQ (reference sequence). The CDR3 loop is CASSREAGELFF. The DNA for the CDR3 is TGTGCCAGCAGCCGGGAGGCCGGGGAGCTGTTTTTT.

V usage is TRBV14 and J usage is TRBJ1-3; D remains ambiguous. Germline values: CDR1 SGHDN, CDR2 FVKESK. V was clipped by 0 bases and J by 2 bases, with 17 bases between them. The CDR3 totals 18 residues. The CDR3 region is CASSQERYGLLTGNTIYF. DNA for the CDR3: TGTGCCAGCAGCCAAGAACGGTACGGGTTACTTACTGGAAACACCATATATTTT.

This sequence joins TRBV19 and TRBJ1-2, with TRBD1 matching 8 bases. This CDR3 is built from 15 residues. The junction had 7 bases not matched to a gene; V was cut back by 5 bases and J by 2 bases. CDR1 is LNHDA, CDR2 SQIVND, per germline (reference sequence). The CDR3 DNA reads TGTGCCAGTAGTTCTAGGGACAGGCGGAACTATGGCTACACCTTC. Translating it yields CASSSRDRRNYGYTF.

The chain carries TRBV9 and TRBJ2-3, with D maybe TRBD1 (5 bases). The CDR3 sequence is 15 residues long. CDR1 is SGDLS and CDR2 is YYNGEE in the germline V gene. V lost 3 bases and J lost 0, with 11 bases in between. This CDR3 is CASSGTPPSTDTQYF. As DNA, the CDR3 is TGTGCCAGCAGCGGGACACCTCCTAGCACAGATACGCAGTATTTT.

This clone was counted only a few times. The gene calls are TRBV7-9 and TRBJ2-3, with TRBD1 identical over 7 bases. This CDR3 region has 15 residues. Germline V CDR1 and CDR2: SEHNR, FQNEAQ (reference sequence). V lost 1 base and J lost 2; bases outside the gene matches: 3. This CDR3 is CASSLGTGDTDTQYF. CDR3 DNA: TGTGCCAGCAGCTTAGGGACAGGAGACACAGATACGCAGTATTTT.